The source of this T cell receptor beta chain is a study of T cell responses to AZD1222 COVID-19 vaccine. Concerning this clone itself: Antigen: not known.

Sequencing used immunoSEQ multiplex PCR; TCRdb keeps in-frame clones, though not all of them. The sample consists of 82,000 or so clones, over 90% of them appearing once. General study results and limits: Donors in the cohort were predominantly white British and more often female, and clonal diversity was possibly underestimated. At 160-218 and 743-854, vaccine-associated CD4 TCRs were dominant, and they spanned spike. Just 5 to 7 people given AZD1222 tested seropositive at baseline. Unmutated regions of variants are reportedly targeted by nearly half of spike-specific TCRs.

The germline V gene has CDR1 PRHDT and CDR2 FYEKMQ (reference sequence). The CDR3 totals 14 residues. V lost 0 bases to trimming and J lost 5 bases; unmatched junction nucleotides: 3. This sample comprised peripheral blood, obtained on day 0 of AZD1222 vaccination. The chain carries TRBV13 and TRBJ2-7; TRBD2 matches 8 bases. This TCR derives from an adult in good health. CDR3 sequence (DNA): TGTGCCAGCAGCTTAGGCGGGGGGGCCGACGAGCAGTACTTC. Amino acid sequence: CASSLGGGADEQYF. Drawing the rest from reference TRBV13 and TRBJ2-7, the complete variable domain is AAGVIQSPRHLIKEKRETATLKCYPIPRHDTVYWYQQGPGQDPQFLISFYEKMQSDKGSIPDRFSAQQFSDYHSELNMSSLELGDSALYFCASSLGGGADEQYFGPGTRLTVT.